The 21 T cell receptor beta chains in this list originate from one sample, sequenced in a study of cytomegalovirus exposure and HLA in healthy donors. 13 Jbeta primers and 60 Vbeta primers were used for the PCR. TCRdb's table, derived via immunoSEQ multiplex PCR, lists solely in-frame clones and lacks some. The sample lists approximately 150,000 clones; about 76% were seen once. Sample: PBMCs. These receptors were collected from a human donor in good health.

This clone has just a few counts. This sequence joins TRBV28 and TRBJ1-1, with D tentatively TRBD1 (5 bases). Germline assignment: CDR1 MDHEN and CDR2 SYDVKM. The CDR3 spans 14 residues. The germline V and J ends were trimmed by 9 bases and 0 bases, with 14 bases remaining between them. The CDR3 region is CASKPGLLNTEAFF. For the CDR3, the DNA is TGTGCCAGTAAACCGGGACTTTTGAACACTGAAGCTTTCTTT.

V gene TRBV5-8 combines with J gene TRBJ1-5, with unresolved D. This CDR3 contains 13 residues. Germline assignment: CDR1 SGHTS and CDR2 YDEGEE. Trimming left V 0 bases short and J 5 bases short, with 6 bases between. Here the CDR3 reads CASSLGRDQPQHF. DNA for the CDR3: TGTGCCAGCAGCTTGGGTCGGGATCAGCCCCAGCATTTT.

The chain employs TRBV7-6 and TRBJ1-2; possibly TRBD1 for D (5 bases). CDR3 size: 15 residues. The V gene lost 4 bases and the J gene lost 2 bases, with 14 bases spanning the gap. Germline V gene lookup returns CDR1 SGHVS and CDR2 FNYEAQ. For the CDR3, the DNA is TGTGCCAGCAGCTCACCGGGGGAGGCGAACTATGGCTACACCTTC. It is translated as CASSSPGEANYGYTF.

The chain is built from TRBV5-4 and TRBJ2-1, with TRBD2 matching over 14 bases. V lost 3 bases to trimming and J lost 7 bases; unmatched junction nucleotides: 6. CDR1 SGHNT and CDR2 YYREEE come from the germline V gene (reference sequence). The CDR3 covers 16 residues. Written as DNA, the CDR3 is TGTGCCAGCAGCTGGACTAGCGGGGGGCCCCCGAATGAGCAGTTCTTC. Translated: CASSWTSGGPPNEQFF.

The rearrangement uses TRBV27 and TRBJ2-7; D gene uncertain. Germline assignment: CDR1 MNHEY and CDR2 SMNVEV (reference sequence). CDR3 length: 14 amino acids. Trimming cost V 5 bases and J 2 bases, with 13 bases left between them. The CDR3: CASSPSLTAYEQYF. In DNA, the CDR3 is TGTGCCAGCAGTCCCTCTCTGACTGCCTACGAGCAGTACTTC.

This clone was picked up one time. The gene calls are TRBV5-1 and TRBJ2-4, with 11 bases fitting TRBD1. V lost 3 bases to trimming and J lost 8 bases; unmatched junction nucleotides: 10. The V gene's germline CDR1 is SGHRS and CDR2 YFSETQ. The CDR3 loop spans 16 amino acids. The CDR3, as DNA: TGCGCCAGCAGCTCTCCTAGGGGACAGGGGGAGGACATTCAGTACTTC. Translating gives CASSSPRGQGEDIQYF. The whole variable domain, remainder taken from reference TRBV5-1 and TRBJ2-4, is KAGVTQTPRYLIKTRGQQVTLSCSPISGHRSVSWYQQTPGQGLQFLFEYFSETQRNKGNFPGRFSGRQFSNSRSEMNVSTLELGDSALYLCASSSPRGQGEDIQYFGAGTRLSVL.

The V and J genes are TRBV12-5 and TRBJ2-1, with TRBD2 identical over 9 bases. The V gene's germline CDR1 is LGHNT and CDR2 FRNRAP. This CDR3 is 16 amino acids long. The V gene end was trimmed by 7 bases and the J gene end by 0 bases; junction bases not matched to a gene: 7. The CDR3 region is CASVGAGGSSYNEQFF. The DNA for the CDR3 is TGTGCTAGTGTGGGAGCGGGGGGTAGCTCCTACAATGAGCAGTTCTTC. The full variable domain, completed using reference TRBV12-5 and TRBJ2-1, is DARVTQTPRHKVTEMGQEVTMRCQPILGHNTVFWYRQTMMQGLELLAYFRNRAPLDDSGMPKDRFSAEMPDATLATLKIQPSEPRDSAVYFCASVGAGGSSYNEQFFGPGTRLTVL.

The rearrangement links TRBV15 to TRBJ1-5, with 8 bases identical to TRBD1. This CDR3 comprises 15 residues. Trimming at V came to 1 base and at J to 6 bases, leaving 5 bases not matched to a gene. Germline CDR1 and CDR2: LNHNV and YYDKDF (reference sequence). CDR3 sequence reads: CATSRGQGLRQPQHF. The CDR3 nucleotides are TGTGCCACCAGCAGAGGACAGGGGCTGCGTCAGCCCCAGCATTTT.

The rearrangement joins TRBV25-1 to TRBJ2-7; possibly TRBD1 for D (6 bases). The CDR3 is 13 amino acids. Per the germline V gene, CDR1 is MGHDK and CDR2 is SYGVNS. V was trimmed by 7 bases and J by 5 bases, leaving 15 bases between them. CDR3 coding DNA: TGTGCCAGCACCCCTTGGGGGCGCGACGAGCAGTACTTC. It specifies CASTPWGRDEQYF.

The chain combines TRBV10-3 with TRBJ2-7; maybe TRBD2 (6 bases). Trimming removed 6 bases from V and 3 bases from J, with 15 bases in between. The CDR3 is 14 residues long. Germline V gene data show CDR1 as ENHRY and CDR2 as SYGVKD. The DNA for the CDR3 is TGTGCCATCAGGGGGGGACTCGGCAACTACGAGCAGTACTTC. This codes for CAIRGGLGNYEQYF.

This rearrangement joins TRBV19 to TRBJ1-5; D unresolved. The CDR3 length is 14 residues. V was pared by 7 bases and J by 7 bases, with 17 bases between. Germline V CDR1 and CDR2: LNHDA, SQIVND (reference sequence). The CDR3 region is CASTPLGGSQPQHF. The CDR3 nucleotides read TGTGCCAGTACCCCGTTGGGAGGGAGCCAGCCCCAGCATTTT.

A remark on this clone: An end of the junction differs from the germline gene, which may be a read error. The chain has TRBV27 and TRBJ1-2; 7 bases align to TRBD1. This CDR3 spans 12 amino acids. Germline V CDR1 and CDR2: MNHEY, SMNVEV (reference sequence). CDR3 region: CASSFQTGVISF. DNA of the CDR3: TGTGCCAGCAGTTTCCAAACAGGGGTCATTAGCTTC.

The chain carries TRBV5-1 and TRBJ2-3, with 12 bases lining up with TRBD1. The junction had 5 bases not matched to a gene; V was cut back by 2 bases and J by 4 bases. CDR1 is SGHRS, CDR2 YFSETQ, per germline. The CDR3 has 16 residues. The CDR3 DNA sequence: TGCGCCAGCAGCTTTCTGGGACAGGGGGCAGCAGATACGCAGTATTTT. Translation gives CASSFLGQGAADTQYF.

The chain employs TRBV30 and TRBJ2-3; D may be TRBD1 (5 bases). CDR1 is GTSNPN and CDR2 is SVGIG in the germline V gene (reference sequence). Trimming cost V 2 bases and J 6 bases, with 15 bases left between them. The CDR3 runs 14 residues. The CDR3 loop reads CAWSLARVGDTQYF. CDR3 coding DNA: TGTGCCTGGAGTCTCGCCAGGGTGGGTGATACGCAGTATTTT.

The DNA of the CDR3 is TGTGCCAGCAGCTTGAAGACAGATTCCACCGGGGAGCTGTTTTTT. Its translation is CASSLKTDSTGELFF. The gene calls are TRBV5-4 and TRBJ2-2; perhaps TRBD1 as D (5 bases). Between the trimmed V and J ends, which lost 1 base and 4 bases, there was a span of 11 bases. Germline V gene lookup returns CDR1 SGHNT and CDR2 YYREEE (reference sequence). The CDR3 is made up of 15 amino acids.

This chain uses TRBV7-9 with TRBJ1-2; 7 nucleotides align to TRBD1. This CDR3 region has 16 residues. The germline V gene encodes CDR1 SEHNR and CDR2 FQNEAQ (reference sequence). J lost 7 bases, V lost 2 bases, and 13 bases had no gene match. The CDR3 DNA reads TGTGCCAGCAGCTTAATATTGACAGGGAGTTTAGGTGGCTACACCTTC. It yields the protein CASSLILTGSLGGYTF.

The chain has TRBV5-1 and TRBJ2-2; 15 bases agree with TRBD2. From germline, CDR1 is SGHRS and CDR2 YFSETQ. This CDR3 contains 18 residues. The trim removed 3 bases at V and 1 base at J, leaving 4 bases unmatched. CDR3: CASSSGLAGGKNTGELFF. In nucleotides, the CDR3 is TGCGCCAGCAGCTCGGGACTAGCGGGGGGTAAGAACACCGGGGAGCTGTTTTTT.

The chain has TRBV9 and TRBJ2-1; 8 bases are a match to TRBD2. Germline V gene data show CDR1 as SGDLS and CDR2 as YYNGEE. Trimming cost V 0 bases and J 9 bases; bases outside gene matches: 17. The CDR3 has 18 residues. CDR3 in amino acids: CASSVGPPGGGRSGEQFF. DNA for the CDR3: TGTGCCAGCAGCGTAGGACCCCCGGGTGGCGGGAGGTCTGGTGAGCAGTTCTTC.

This clone has a handful of counts. The chain couples TRBV11-2 to TRBJ2-7; D remains ambiguous. V lost 5 bases and J 6 bases, leaving 14 bases between the germline ends. CDR3 length: 13 amino acids. CDR1 and CDR2 (germline): SGHAT, FQNNGV. DNA for the CDR3: TGTGCCAGCAGCCGTACTACTACTCGCGAGCAGTACTTC. It is translated as CASSRTTTREQYF.

This chain uses TRBV5-6 with TRBJ1-2; D is ambiguous. V lost 4 bases to trimming and J lost 2 bases, with 12 bases between them. From germline, CDR1 is SGHDT and CDR2 YYEEEE. This CDR3 is built from 14 residues. CDR3: CASSPGRVNYGYTF. The CDR3 DNA reads as TGTGCCAGCAGCCCTGGGAGAGTAAACTATGGCTACACCTTC.

The rearrangement joins TRBV15 to TRBJ1-2; TRBD1 agrees at 8 bases. Germline V gene sequence: CDR1 LNHNV, CDR2 YYDKDF (reference sequence). The CDR3 extends over 15 amino acids. The ends lost 1 base at V and 7 bases at J; junction bases unmatched: 8. The CDR3 sequence: CATSRVGQGVFGYTF. The CDR3 DNA sequence: TGTGCCACCAGCAGAGTTGGACAGGGAGTTTTTGGCTACACCTTC.